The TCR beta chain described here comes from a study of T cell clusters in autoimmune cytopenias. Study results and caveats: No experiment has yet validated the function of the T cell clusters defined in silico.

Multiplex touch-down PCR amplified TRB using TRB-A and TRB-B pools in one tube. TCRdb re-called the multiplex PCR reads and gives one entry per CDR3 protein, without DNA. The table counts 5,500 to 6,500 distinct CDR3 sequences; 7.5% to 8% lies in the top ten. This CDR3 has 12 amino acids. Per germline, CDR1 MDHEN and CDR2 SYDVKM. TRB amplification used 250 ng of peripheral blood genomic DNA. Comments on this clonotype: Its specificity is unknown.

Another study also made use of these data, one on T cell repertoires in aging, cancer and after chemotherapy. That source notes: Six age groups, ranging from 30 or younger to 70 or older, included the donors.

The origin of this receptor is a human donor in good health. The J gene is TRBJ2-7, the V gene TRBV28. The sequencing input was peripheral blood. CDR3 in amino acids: CASSLRQVEQYF.